The sequence of this T cell receptor beta chain was determined in a study of vaccination and CD4 T cells after COVID-19. There are 14 residues in the CDR3. In germline, CDR1 is SQVTM, CDR2 ANQGSEA. V gave up 4 bases and J gave up 7 bases, with 17 bases separating them. The treatment is: roughly 10-day PBMC culture with coronavirus spike peptide pools or control peptides (ViraFEST assay). As concerns this clonotype: Its specificity is unknown.

Sequenced with the Oncomine TCR Beta short-read assay was DNA taken from cultured CD4+ T cells. TCRdb called the PCR reads again in MiXCR, with one record for every CDR3 protein. The repertoire holds around 16,000 distinct CDR3 sequences, 70% to 75% seen once, with roughly 18% in the top ten. The V call is TRBV29-1, the J call TRBJ1-5; maybe TRBD1 (6 bases). The specimen sequenced was CD4+ T cells from blood, cultured in vitro. The receptor was derived from a human donor who had recovered from COVID-19. The DNA for the CDR3 is TGCAGCGTTGGATGGGGGGGCCCGGGGCAGCCCCAGCATTTT. Translation gives CSVGWGGPGQPQHF.